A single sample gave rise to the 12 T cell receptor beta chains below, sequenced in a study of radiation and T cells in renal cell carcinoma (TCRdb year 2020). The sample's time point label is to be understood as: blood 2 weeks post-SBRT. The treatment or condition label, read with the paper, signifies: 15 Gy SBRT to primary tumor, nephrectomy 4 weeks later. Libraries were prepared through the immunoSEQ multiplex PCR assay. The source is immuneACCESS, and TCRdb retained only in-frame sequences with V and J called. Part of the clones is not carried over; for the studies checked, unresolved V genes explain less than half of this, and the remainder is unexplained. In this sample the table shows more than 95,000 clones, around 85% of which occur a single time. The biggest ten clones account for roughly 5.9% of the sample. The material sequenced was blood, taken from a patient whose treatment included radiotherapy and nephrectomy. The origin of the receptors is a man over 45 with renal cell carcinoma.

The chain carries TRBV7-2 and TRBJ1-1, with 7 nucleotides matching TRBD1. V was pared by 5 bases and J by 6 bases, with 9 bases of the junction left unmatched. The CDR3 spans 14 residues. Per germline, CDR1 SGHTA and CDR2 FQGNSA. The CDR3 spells CASSPRGWISEAFF. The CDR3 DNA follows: TGTGCCAGCAGCCCCAGGGGGTGGATCTCTGAAGCTTTCTTT.

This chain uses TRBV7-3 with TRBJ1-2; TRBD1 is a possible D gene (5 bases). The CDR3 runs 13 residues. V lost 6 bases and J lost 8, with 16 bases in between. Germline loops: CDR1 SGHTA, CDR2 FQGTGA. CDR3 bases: TGTGCCAGCAGTCCCGGGCCAGAGGGGGGCTACACCTTC. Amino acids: CASSPGPEGGYTF.

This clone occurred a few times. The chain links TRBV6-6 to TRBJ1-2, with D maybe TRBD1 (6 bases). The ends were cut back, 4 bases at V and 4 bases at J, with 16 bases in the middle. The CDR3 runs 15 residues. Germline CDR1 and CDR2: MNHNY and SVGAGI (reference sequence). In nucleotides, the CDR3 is TGTGCCAGCAGTTCTGGGACAACTCGAATCTATGGCTACACCTTC. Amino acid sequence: CASSSGTTRIYGYTF.

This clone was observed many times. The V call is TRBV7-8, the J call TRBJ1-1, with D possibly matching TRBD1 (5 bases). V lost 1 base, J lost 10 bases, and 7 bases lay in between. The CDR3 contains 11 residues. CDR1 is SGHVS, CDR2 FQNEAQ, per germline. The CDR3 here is CASSLGGLAFF. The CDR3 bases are TGTGCCAGCAGCTTAGGGGGCTTAGCTTTCTTT.

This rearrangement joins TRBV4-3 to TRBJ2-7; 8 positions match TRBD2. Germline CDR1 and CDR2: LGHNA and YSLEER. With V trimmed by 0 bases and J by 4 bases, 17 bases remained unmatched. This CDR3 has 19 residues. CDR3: CASSQDLAAGGQLAYEQYF. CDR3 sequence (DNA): TGCGCCAGCAGCCAAGATTTGGCCGCGGGGGGCCAATTGGCGTACGAGCAGTACTTC.

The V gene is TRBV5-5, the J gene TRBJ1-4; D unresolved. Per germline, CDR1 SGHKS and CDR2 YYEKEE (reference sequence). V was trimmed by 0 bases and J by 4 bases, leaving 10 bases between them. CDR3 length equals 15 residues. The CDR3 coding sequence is TGTGCCAGCAGCTTGGTACCGTACCTTAATGAAAAACTGTTTTTT. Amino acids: CASSLVPYLNEKLFF.

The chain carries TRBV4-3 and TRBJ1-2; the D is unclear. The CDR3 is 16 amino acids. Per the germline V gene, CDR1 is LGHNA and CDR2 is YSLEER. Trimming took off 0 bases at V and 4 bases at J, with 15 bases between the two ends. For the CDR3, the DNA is TGCGCCAGCAGCCAAGATTGGACGGCACCCACCTATGGCTACACCTTC. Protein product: CASSQDWTAPTYGYTF.

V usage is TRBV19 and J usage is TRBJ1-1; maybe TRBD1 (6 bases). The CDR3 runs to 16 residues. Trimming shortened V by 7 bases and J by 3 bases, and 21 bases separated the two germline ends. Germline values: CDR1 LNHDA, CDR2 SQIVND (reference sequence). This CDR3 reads CASKALGIGGDTEAFF. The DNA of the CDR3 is TGTGCCAGTAAAGCCCTCGGGATAGGGGGGGACACTGAAGCTTTCTTT.

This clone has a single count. CDR3 sequence: CASSLYGGGTDTQYF. The CDR3 bases are TGTGCCAGCAGCTTATACGGGGGAGGCACAGATACGCAGTATTTT. The genes are TRBV7-2 and TRBJ2-3; perhaps TRBD2 as D (6 bases). Per germline, CDR1 SGHTA and CDR2 FQGNSA. V lost 2 bases, J lost 1 base, and 10 bases lay in between. CDR3 length equals 15 residues.

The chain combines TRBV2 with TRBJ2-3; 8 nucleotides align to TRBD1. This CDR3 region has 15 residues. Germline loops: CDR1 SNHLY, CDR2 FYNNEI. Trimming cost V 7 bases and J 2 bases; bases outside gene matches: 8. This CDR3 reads CASIIQGDNTDTQYF. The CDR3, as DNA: TGTGCCAGCATTATACAGGGGGATAACACAGATACGCAGTATTTT.

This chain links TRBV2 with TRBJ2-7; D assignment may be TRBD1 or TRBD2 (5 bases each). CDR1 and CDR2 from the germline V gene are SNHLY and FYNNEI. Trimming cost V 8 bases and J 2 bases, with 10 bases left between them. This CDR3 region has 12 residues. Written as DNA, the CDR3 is TGTGCCAGCGGGACCGGACCCTACGAGCAGTACTTC. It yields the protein CASGTGPYEQYF.

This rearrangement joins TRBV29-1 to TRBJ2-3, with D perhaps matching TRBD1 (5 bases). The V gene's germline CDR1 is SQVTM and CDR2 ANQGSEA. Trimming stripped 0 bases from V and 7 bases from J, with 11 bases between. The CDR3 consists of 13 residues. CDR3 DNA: TGCAGCGTTGAAGATAGAACAGGTTATACGCAGTATTTT. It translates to CSVEDRTGYTQYF.